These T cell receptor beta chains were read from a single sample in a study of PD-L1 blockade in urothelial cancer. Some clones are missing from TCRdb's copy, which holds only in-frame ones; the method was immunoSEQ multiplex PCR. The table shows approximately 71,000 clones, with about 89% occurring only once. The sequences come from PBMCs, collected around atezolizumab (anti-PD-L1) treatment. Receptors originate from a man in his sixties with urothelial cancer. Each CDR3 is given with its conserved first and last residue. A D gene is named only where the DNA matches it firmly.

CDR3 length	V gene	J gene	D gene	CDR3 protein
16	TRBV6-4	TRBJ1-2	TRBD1	CASEKSGTADNYGYTF
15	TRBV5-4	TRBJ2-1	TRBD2	CASIPTGLAGSEQFF
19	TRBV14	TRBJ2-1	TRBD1	CASSQDQRDSRGKVNEQFF
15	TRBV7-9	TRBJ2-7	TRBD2	CASSLSGGALNEQYF
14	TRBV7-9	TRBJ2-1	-	CASSLAGGYNEQFF
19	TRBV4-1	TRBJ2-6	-	CASSHRLSGGSSGANVLTF
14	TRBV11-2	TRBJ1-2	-	CASSSVLTSYGYTF
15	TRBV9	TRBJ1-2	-	CASSVATGQFYGYTF
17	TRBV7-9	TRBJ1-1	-	CASSLALGLGRNTEAFF
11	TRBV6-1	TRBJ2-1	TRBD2	CASSSGGEQFF
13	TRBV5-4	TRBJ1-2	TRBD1	CASSFSDRPSGDF
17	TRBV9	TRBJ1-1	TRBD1	CASSVGGQGVFGTEAFF
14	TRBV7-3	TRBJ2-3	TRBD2	CASTPGLRGDTQYF
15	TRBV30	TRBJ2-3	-	CAWSVRTVSTDTQYF
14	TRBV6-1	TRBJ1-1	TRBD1	CASRTGQGAFAAFF
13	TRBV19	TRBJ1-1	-	CASSTSGDTEAFF
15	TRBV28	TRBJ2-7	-	CASHNTAQVVHEQYF
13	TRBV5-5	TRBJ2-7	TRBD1	CASSAGQGIGQYF
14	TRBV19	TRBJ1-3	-	CASSPSGFENTIYF
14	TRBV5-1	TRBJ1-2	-	CASSLGEQGQGYTF
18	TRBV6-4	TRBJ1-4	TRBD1	CASSDSLGQDATNEKLFF
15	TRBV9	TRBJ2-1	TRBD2	CASSVGSGGAREQFF
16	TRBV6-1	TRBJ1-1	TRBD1	CASSDPSTGMGTEAFF
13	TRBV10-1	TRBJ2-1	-	CASGAGGYNEQFF
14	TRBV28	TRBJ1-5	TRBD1	CASRADRGNQPQHF
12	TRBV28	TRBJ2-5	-	CASSSQQETQYF
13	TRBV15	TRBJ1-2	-	CATSSRDSKSYTF
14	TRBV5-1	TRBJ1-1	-	CASSSQGQNTEAFF
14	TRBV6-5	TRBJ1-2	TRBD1	CASSNGQGQHGYTF
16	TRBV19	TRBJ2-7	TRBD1	CASRRSSGTGGYEQYF
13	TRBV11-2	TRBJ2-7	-	CASSLAEGAEQYF
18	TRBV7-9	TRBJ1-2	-	CASSLAKGSDLRSGGYTF
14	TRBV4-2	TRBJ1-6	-	CASSQDPRNSPLHF
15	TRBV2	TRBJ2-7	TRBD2	CASSPYGGRSDEQYF
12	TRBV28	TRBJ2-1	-	CASSTSRNEQFF
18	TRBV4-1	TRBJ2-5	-	CASSRRTGIAGGQETQYF
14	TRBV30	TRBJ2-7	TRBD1	CAWRRKDRVYEQYF
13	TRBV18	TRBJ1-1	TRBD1	CASSLRQGTEAFF
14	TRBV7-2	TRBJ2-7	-	CASSLTGSPREQYF
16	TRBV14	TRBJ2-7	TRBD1	CASSQSLGQGLHEQYF
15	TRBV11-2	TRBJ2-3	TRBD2	CASSRSGSSTDTQYF
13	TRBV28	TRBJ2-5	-	CASSLLAQKTQYF
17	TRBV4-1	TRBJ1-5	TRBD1	CASSQDRGQGSNQPQHF
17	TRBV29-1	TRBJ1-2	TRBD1	CSVANADRAPTNYGYTF
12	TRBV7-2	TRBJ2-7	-	CASSPDFYEQYF
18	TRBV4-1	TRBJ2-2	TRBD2	CASSSLAGGLIETGELFF
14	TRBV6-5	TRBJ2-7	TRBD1	CASSLGQGAYEQYF
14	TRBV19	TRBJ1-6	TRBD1	CASSMTGWNSPLHF
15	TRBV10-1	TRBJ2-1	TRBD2	CASSQGTSGSDEQFF